One and the same sample provided the 15 T cell receptor beta chains below, sequenced in a study of cytomegalovirus exposure and HLA in healthy donors. The primer mix had 60 Vbeta and 13 Jbeta primers. The protocol was immunoSEQ multiplex PCR, while the TCRdb copy is restricted to in-frame clones and leaves out a portion. The table shows 110,000 to 150,000 clones, with 60% to 85% occurring only once. The sequencing sample was made of PBMCs. The receptors derive from a man younger than 30 in good health and CMV-seronegative.

The chain carries TRBV4-3 and TRBJ2-1, with D maybe TRBD2 (5 bases). V was trimmed by 0 bases and J by 8 bases, leaving 11 bases between them. This CDR3 is 14 amino acids long. Looked up from germline, CDR1 is LGHNA and CDR2 is YSLEER. CDR3 sequence reads: CASSQEARGHEQFF. In nucleotides, the CDR3 is TGCGCCAGCAGCCAAGAGGCTCGGGGTCATGAGCAGTTCTTC.

CDR3: CASSLYPSGTYEQYF. As DNA, the CDR3 is TGTGCCAGCAGTCTATACCCCTCAGGTACCTACGAGCAGTACTTC. This rearrangement joins TRBV6-6 to TRBJ2-7; D not resolved. V was trimmed by 5 bases and J by 2 bases, leaving 16 bases between them. There are 15 residues in the CDR3. The germline V gene has CDR1 MNHNY and CDR2 SVGAGI (reference sequence).

This clone has only one observation. The chain carries TRBV4-3 and TRBJ2-1; D unresolved. V was trimmed by 2 bases and J by 6 bases, leaving 11 bases between them. Germline CDR1 is LGHNA and CDR2 is YSLEER. CDR3 length equals 14 residues. The CDR3 nucleotides are TGCGCCAGCAGCCAACCCGGGTTCTTCAATGAGCAGTTCTTC. This codes for CASSQPGFFNEQFF.

The chain uses TRBV9 and TRBJ2-6; D may be TRBD2 (5 bases). CDR3 length: 15 amino acids. Germline CDR1 SGDLS, CDR2 YYNGEE. The V end was cut by 4 bases, the J end by 0 bases, with 8 bases between. The DNA of the CDR3 is TGTGCCAGCAGCCCACGGGGCTCTGGGGCCAACGTCCTGACTTTC. It translates to CASSPRGSGANVLTF.

The chain recombines TRBV12-5 with TRBJ2-3; D unresolved. Trimming stripped 2 bases from V and 5 bases from J, with 11 bases between. Germline V gives CDR1 LGHNT, CDR2 FRNRAP. CDR3 length: 14 amino acids. CDR3 region: CASGLSRLGDTQYF. The DNA of the CDR3 is TGTGCTAGTGGTTTGTCCCGACTTGGAGATACGCAGTATTTT. The full variable domain, with the rest looked up from reference TRBV12-5 and TRBJ2-3, is DARVTQTPRHKVTEMGQEVTMRCQPILGHNTVFWYRQTMMQGLELLAYFRNRAPLDDSGMPKDRFSAEMPDATLATLKIQPSEPRDSAVYFCASGLSRLGDTQYFGPGTRLTVL.

This chain connects TRBV6-5 to TRBJ1-6; the D is unclear. CDR3 length: 14 amino acids. Germline-derived CDR1 and CDR2 are MNHEY and SVGAGI. Trimming stripped 8 bases from V and 8 bases from J, with 16 bases between. The CDR3 loop is CASAKERLHSPLHF. The CDR3 DNA follows: TGTGCCAGCGCAAAGGAGAGGCTACATTCACCCCTCCACTTT.

The chain links TRBV27 to TRBJ2-3; 9 positions match TRBD1. The CDR3 has 13 amino acids. The V and J ends lost 7 bases and 5 bases, in that order; junction bases with no gene match: 4. Per germline, CDR1 MNHEY and CDR2 SMNVEV (reference sequence). The CDR3 nucleotides read TGTGCCAGCACTGGACAGGGGAAAGATACGCAGTATTTT. Amino acid sequence: CASTGQGKDTQYF.

The chain links TRBV6-1 to TRBJ1-5; maybe TRBD1 (6 bases). Germline values: CDR1 MNHNS, CDR2 SASEGT. V lost 0 bases and J 5 bases, leaving 11 bases between the germline ends. The CDR3 runs to 15 residues. In nucleotides, the CDR3 is TGTGCCAGCAGTGAAGCCGGGGGGGCGCATCAGCCCCAGCATTTT. The encoded protein is CASSEAGGAHQPQHF.

The chain joins TRBV9 to TRBJ2-7, with 8 bases aligning to TRBD1. Germline V CDR1 and CDR2: SGDLS, YYNGEE. CDR3 length equals 14 residues. The V segment lost 4 bases and the J segment 2 bases; nucleotides outside the gene matches: 5. The CDR3 region has the DNA TGTGCCAGCAGCCCGGGACAGGCACCCTACGAGCAGTACTTC. As protein: CASSPGQAPYEQYF.

This sequence joins TRBV11-2 and TRBJ1-6, with D uncertain. Per the germline V gene, CDR1 is SGHAT and CDR2 is FQNNGV. This CDR3 contains 17 residues. Trimming took 3 bases from V and 9 from J, leaving 21 bases between them. The CDR3 reads CASSFPTRTTGGSPLHF. The CDR3 nucleotides are TGTGCCAGCAGCTTTCCGACACGGACCACTGGAGGTTCACCCCTCCACTTT.

V is TRBV4-3 and J is TRBJ2-3, with 10 bases matching TRBD2. Germline V gene sequence: CDR1 LGHNA, CDR2 YSLEER. The V and J ends lost 6 bases and 0 bases, in that order; junction bases with no gene match: 6. This CDR3 contains 16 residues. CDR3 residues: CASSAIAGGSTDTQYF. CDR3 in DNA: TGCGCCAGCAGTGCCATAGCGGGGGGCAGCACAGATACGCAGTATTTT.

This clone showed up just a few times. This chain joins TRBV6-5 and TRBJ1-6, with D perhaps matching TRBD1 (6 bases). Trimming left V 7 bases short and J 0 bases short, with 10 bases between. CDR3 length equals 15 residues. Germline CDR1 is MNHEY and CDR2 is SVGAGI. CDR3 protein: CASTLDSSYNSPLHF. CDR3 DNA sequence: TGTGCCAGCACATTGGACAGCTCCTATAATTCACCCCTCCACTTT.

V and J are TRBV14 and TRBJ1-1; the D is unclear. V was shortened by 4 bases and J by 8 bases, with 14 bases between the two germline ends. The CDR3 has 13 amino acids. Germline CDR1 is SGHDN and CDR2 is FVKESK. CDR3 coding DNA: TGTGCCAGCAGCCCCTATAAAAACGGGGAAGCTTTCTTT. Translated, it gives CASSPYKNGEAFF. Supplemented by reference TRBV14 and TRBJ1-1, the full variable domain reads EAGVTQFPSHSVIEKGQTVTLRCDPISGHDNLYWYRRVMGKEIKFLLHFVKESKQDESGMPNNRFLAERTGGTYSTLKVQPAELEDSGVYFCASSPYKNGEAFFGQGTRLTVV.

For the CDR3, the DNA is TGTGCCAGCAGCCAAGGCAGGGGGCGACCCTACAATGAGCAGTTCTTC. This codes for CASSQGRGRPYNEQFF. V gene TRBV14 combines with J gene TRBJ2-1, with 8 positions matching TRBD1. The CDR3 is made up of 16 amino acids. Germline values: CDR1 SGHDN, CDR2 FVKESK. Trimming removed 1 base from V and 2 bases from J; junction bases left unmatched: 4.

A remark on this clone: This CDR3 is also generated by other DNA sequences in the sample. This chain uses TRBV4-3 with TRBJ2-5; 7 bases match TRBD1. Germline V lookup: CDR1 LGHNA, CDR2 YSLEER. This CDR3 comprises 16 residues. V lost 4 bases, J lost 1 base, and 9 bases stayed unmatched. The CDR3 here is CASSPHRGPAQETQYF. CDR3 DNA sequence: TGCGCCAGCAGCCCCCACAGGGGACCCGCCCAAGAGACCCAGTACTTC.